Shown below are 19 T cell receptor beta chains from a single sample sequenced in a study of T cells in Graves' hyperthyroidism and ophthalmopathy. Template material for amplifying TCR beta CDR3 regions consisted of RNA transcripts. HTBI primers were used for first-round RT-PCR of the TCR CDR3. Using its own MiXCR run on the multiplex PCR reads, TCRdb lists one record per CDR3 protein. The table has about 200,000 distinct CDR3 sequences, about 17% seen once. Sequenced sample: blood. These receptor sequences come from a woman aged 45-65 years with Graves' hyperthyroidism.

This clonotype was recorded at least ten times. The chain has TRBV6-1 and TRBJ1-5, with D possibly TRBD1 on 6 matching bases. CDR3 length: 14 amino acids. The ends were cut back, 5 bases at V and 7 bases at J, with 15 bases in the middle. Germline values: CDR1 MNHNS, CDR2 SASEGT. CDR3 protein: CASSWRGAGQPQHF. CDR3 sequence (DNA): TGTGCCAGCAGTTGGAGGGGGGCAGGGCAGCCCCAGCATTTT.

The DNA of the CDR3 is TGCAGTGCTACAGGACAGGGGGCTAGTGAGCAGTTCTTC. It is translated as CSATGQGASEQFF. The chain combines TRBV20-1 with TRBJ2-1; 11 bases line up with TRBD1. Trimming took 4 bases from V and 9 from J; bases not matched to a gene: 5. This CDR3 region has 13 residues. CDR1 DFQATT and CDR2 SNEGSKA come from the germline V gene (reference sequence).

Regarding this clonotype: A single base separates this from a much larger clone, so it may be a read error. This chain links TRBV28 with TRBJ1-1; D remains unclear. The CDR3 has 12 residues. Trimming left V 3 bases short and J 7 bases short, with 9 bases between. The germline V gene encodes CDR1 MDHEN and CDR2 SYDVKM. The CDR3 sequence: CASSFGIIEAFF. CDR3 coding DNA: TGTGCCAGCAGTTTTGGGATAATTGAAGCTTTCTTT.

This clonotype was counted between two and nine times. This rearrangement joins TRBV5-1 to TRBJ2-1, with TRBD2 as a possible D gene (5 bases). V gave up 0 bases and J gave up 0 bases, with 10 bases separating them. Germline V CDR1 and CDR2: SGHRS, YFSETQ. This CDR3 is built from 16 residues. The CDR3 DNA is TGCGCCAGCAGCTTGGATCTAGCTAACTCCTACAATGAGCAGTTCTTC. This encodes CASSLDLANSYNEQFF.

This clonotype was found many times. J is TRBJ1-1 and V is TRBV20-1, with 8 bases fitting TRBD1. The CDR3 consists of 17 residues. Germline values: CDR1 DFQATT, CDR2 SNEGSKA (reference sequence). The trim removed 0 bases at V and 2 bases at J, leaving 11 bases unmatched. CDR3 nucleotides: TGCAGTGCTAGAGACTTTCAGGGGGCAGGGGTTAACACTGAAGCTTTCTTT. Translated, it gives CSARDFQGAGVNTEAFF.

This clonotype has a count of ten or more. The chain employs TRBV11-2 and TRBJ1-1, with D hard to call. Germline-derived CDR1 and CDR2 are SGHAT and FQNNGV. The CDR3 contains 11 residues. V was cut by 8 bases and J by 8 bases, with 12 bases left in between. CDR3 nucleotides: TGTGCCAGCCTGAAGGATTTCGAAGCTTTCTTT. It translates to CASLKDFEAFF.

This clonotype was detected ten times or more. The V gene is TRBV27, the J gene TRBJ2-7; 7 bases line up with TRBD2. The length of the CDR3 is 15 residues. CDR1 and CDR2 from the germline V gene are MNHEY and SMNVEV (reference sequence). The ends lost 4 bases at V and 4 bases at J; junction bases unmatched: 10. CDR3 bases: TGTGCCAGCAGTTCCTCTAGCGGACTGACATACGAGCAGTACTTC. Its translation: CASSSSSGLTYEQYF.

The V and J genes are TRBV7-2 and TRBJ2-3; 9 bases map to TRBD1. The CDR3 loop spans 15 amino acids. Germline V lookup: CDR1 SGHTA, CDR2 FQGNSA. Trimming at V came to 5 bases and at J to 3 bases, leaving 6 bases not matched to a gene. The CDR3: CASSPQGAGTDTQYF. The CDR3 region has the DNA TGTGCCAGCAGCCCACAGGGGGCCGGGACAGATACGCAGTATTTT.

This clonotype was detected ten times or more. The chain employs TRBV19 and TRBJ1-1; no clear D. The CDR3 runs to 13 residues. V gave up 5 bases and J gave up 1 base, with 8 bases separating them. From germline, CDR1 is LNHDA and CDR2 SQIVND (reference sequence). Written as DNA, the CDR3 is TGTGCCAGTAGTGCAACAACGAACACTGAAGCTTTCTTT. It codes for CASSATTNTEAFF. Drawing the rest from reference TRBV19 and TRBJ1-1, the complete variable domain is DGGITQSPKYLFRKEGQNVTLSCEQNLNHDAMYWYRQDPGQGLRLIYYSQIVNDFQKGDIAEGYSVSREKKESFPLTVTSAQKNPTAFYLCASSATTNTEAFFGQGTRLTVV.

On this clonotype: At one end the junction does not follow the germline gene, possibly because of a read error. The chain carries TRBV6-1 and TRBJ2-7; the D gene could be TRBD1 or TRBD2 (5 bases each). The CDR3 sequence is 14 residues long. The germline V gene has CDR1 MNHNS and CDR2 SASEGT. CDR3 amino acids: CARRSQPPRGEQYF. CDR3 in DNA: TGTGCCCGCAGATCACAACCCCCGAGGGGCGAGCAGTACTTC.

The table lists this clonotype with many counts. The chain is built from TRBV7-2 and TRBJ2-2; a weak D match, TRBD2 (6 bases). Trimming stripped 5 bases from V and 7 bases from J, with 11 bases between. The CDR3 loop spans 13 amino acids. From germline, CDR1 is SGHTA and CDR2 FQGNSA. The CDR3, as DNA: TGTGCCAGCAGCCTCCTAGCGCACGGGGAGCTGTTTTTT. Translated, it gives CASSLLAHGELFF. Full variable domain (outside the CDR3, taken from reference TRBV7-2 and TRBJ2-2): GAGVSQSPSNKVTEKGKDVELRCDPISGHTALYWYRQSLGQGLEFLIYFQGNSAPDKSGLPSDRFSAERTGGSVSTLTIQRTQQEDSAVYLCASSLLAHGELFFGEGSRLTVL.

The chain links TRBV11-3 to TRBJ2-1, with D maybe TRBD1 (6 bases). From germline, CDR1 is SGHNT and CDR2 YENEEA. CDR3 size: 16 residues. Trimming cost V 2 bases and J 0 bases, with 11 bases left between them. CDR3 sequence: CASSLHRASSYNEQFF. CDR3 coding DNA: TGTGCCAGCAGCTTACACAGGGCGAGCTCCTACAATGAGCAGTTCTTC. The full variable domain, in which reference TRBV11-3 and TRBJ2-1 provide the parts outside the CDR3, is EAGVVQSPRYKIIEKKQPVAFWCNPISGHNTLYWYLQNLGQGPELLIRYENEEAVDDSQLPKDRFSAERLKGVDSTLKIQPAELGDSAVYLCASSLHRASSYNEQFFGPGTRLTVL.

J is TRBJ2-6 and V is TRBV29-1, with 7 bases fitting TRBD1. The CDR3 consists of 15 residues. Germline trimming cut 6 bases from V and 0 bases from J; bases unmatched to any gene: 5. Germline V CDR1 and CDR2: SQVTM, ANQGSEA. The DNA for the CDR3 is TGCAGCGTAGTGGGACAGTCCTCTGGGGCCAACGTCCTGACTTTC. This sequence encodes CSVVGQSSGANVLTF.

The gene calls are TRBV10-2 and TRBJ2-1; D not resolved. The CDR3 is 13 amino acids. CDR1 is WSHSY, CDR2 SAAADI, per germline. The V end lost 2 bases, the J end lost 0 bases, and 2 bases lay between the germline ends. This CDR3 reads CASSEPSYNEQFF. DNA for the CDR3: TGCGCCAGCAGTGAGCCCTCCTACAATGAGCAGTTCTTC.

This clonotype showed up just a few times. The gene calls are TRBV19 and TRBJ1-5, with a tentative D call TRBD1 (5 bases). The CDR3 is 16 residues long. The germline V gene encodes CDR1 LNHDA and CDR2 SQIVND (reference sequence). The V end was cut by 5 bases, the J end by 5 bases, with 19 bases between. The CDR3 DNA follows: TGTGCCAGTAGTCACAGGACAACGTATGGGGATCAGCCCCAGCATTTT. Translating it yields CASSHRTTYGDQPQHF.

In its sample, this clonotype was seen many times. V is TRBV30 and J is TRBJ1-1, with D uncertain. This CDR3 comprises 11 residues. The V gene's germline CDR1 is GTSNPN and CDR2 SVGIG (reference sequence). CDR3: CAVSPNTEAFF. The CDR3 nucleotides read TGTGCTGTCAGTCCGAACACTGAAGCTTTCTTT.

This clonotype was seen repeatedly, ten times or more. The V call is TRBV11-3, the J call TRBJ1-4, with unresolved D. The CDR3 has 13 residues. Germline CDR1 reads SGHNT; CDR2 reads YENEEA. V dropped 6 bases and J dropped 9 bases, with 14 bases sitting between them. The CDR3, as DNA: TGTGCCAGCAGATGGGAAGGAGAACAAAAACTGTTTTTT. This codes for CASRWEGEQKLFF.

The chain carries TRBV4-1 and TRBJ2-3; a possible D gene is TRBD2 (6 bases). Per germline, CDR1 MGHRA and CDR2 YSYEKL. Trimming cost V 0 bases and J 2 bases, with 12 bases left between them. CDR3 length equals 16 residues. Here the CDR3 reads CASSQDRAGSTDTQYF. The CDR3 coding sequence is TGCGCCAGCAGCCAAGATCGGGCGGGGTCCACAGATACGCAGTATTTT.

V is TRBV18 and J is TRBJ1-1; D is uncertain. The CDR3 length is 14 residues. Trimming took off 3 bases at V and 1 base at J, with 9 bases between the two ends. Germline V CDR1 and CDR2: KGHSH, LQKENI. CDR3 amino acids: CASSPTSQNTEAFF. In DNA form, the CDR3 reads TGTGCCAGCTCACCGACTTCCCAGAACACTGAAGCTTTCTTT.